Given below is one T cell receptor beta chain in context. These data originate in a study of cytomegalovirus exposure and HLA in healthy donors. The CDR3 length is 14 residues. J gave up 9 bases and V 4 bases, and 4 bases lay outside the gene matches. Germline V gives CDR1 MGHDK, CDR2 SYGVNS. PCR was performed using 60 Vbeta and 13 Jbeta primers. The repertoire was sequenced with immunoSEQ multiplex PCR; TCRdb's copy has only in-frame clones and lacks some. This repertoire includes 150,000 or so clones. The V call is TRBV25-1, the J call TRBJ2-1; 12 bases match TRBD1. Sample: PBMCs. The TCR originated in a woman aged 55-70 years in good health and CMV-seronegative. CDR3 sequence: CASSGDRGPGEQFF. The DNA of the CDR3 is TGTGCCAGCAGTGGGGACAGGGGGCCTGGTGAGCAGTTCTTC.